These 18 T cell receptor beta chains came from one sample sequenced in a study of shared clonotypes between healthy human individuals. Naive CD8 populations comprised CD45RO-negative cells positively selected for CCR7, excluding terminally differentiated effector memory CD45RA+ cells. Assay: immunoSEQ multiplex PCR; the TCRdb copy retains only in-frame clones and omits some. The sample includes about 2 million clones, about 95% of them seen just once. The sequencing sample was made of naive CD8+ T cells sorted from blood. The receptor source for this set is a young man in good health.

V is TRBV7-3 and J is TRBJ2-3, with TRBD1 matching over 10 bases. This CDR3 has 17 residues. Germline values: CDR1 SGHTA, CDR2 FQGTGA. V shed 0 bases and J 2 bases; nucleotides not matched to a gene: 5. This CDR3 is CASSLTPTGGATDTQYF. In DNA, the CDR3 is TGTGCCAGCAGCTTAACGCCGACAGGGGGCGCCACAGATACGCAGTATTTT. The full variable domain, with the rest looked up from reference TRBV7-3 and TRBJ2-3, is GAGVSQTPSNKVTEKGKYVELRCDPISGHTALYWYRQSLGQGPEFLIYFQGTGAADDSGLPNDRFFAVRPEGSVSTLKIQRTERGDSAVYLCASSLTPTGGATDTQYFGPGTRLTVL.

The rearrangement links TRBV2 to TRBJ1-3; D gene ambiguous. V lost 7 bases and J lost 4, with 8 bases in between. This CDR3 has 12 amino acids. The V gene's germline CDR1 is SNHLY and CDR2 FYNNEI. In DNA, the CDR3 is TGTGCCAGCATTGACTGGGGAAACACCATATATTTT. Its protein product is CASIDWGNTIYF.

V usage is TRBV25-1 and J usage is TRBJ2-5; a possible D gene is TRBD1 (5 bases). CDR1 and CDR2 from the germline V gene are MGHDK and SYGVNS. The CDR3 is 14 residues long. V lost 0 bases to trimming and J lost 5 bases, with 10 bases between them. The CDR3 bases are TGTGCCAGCAGTGAATATGAGACAGTGGAGACCCAGTACTTC. Its protein is CASSEYETVETQYF. Supplemented by reference TRBV25-1 and TRBJ2-5, the full variable domain reads EADIYQTPRYLVIGTGKKITLECSQTMGHDKMYWYQQDPGMELHLIHYSYGVNSTEKGDLSSESTVSRIRTEHFPLTLESARPSHTSQYLCASSEYETVETQYFGPGTRLLVL.

Details on this clone: The same CDR3 also results from other DNA sequences found in this sample. The chain carries TRBV7-9 and TRBJ2-3, with D possibly matching TRBD1 (6 bases). The CDR3 has 15 residues. V gave up 1 base and J gave up 0 bases, with 8 bases separating them. Germline CDR1 reads SEHNR; CDR2 reads FQNEAQ (reference sequence). Here the CDR3 DNA reads TGTGCCAGCAGCTTAGGGACAGCTAGCACAGATACGCAGTATTTT. Its translation is CASSLGTASTDTQYF.

V is TRBV28 and J is TRBJ2-7; 9 bases fit TRBD1. J was trimmed by 6 bases and V by 6 bases; bases with no gene match: 9. CDR3 length: 14 residues. CDR1 and CDR2 (germline): MDHEN, SYDVKM. CDR3 region: CASSHTGGSFEQYF. The CDR3 DNA reads as TGTGCCAGCAGCCACACAGGGGGCAGTTTCGAGCAGTACTTC.

The V call is TRBV10-2, the J call TRBJ2-1; TRBD2 matches at 8 bases. Germline lookup yields CDR1 WSHSY and CDR2 SAAADI. The CDR3 contains 14 residues. Trimming cost V 7 bases and J 5 bases; bases outside gene matches: 7. CDR3 DNA sequence: TGCGCCAGCATACGGGCGGGAGGTGACAATGAGCAGTTCTTC. Translating gives CASIRAGGDNEQFF.

Concerning this clone itself: Additional DNA sequences in this sample encode the identical CDR3. The chain carries TRBV9 and TRBJ1-1; D is perhaps TRBD1 (5 bases). From germline, CDR1 is SGDLS and CDR2 YYNGEE. This CDR3 is built from 12 residues. V was pared by 0 bases and J by 6 bases, with 6 bases between. This chain's CDR3 is CASSVGGAEAFF. The CDR3 coding sequence is TGTGCCAGCAGCGTAGGAGGGGCTGAAGCTTTCTTT.

This clone has only a few counts. This chain connects TRBV9 to TRBJ2-1, with D maybe TRBD1 (5 bases). V was pared by 4 bases and J by 8 bases, with 7 bases between. The CDR3 consists of 11 residues. In germline, CDR1 is SGDLS, CDR2 YYNGEE. CDR3 sequence: CASSLGDEQFF. The DNA of the CDR3 is TGTGCCAGCAGCTTAGGGGATGAGCAGTTCTTC.

As concerns this clone: One junction end does not reproduce the germline sequence, and a read error may be involved. CDR3 DNA sequence: TGTGCCAGCAGCCTAGGTGTCAATGAGCAGTTCTTC. Translated, it gives CASSLGVNEQFF. This rearrangement joins TRBV13 to TRBJ2-1; D gene uncertain. Germline V gene sequence: CDR1 PRHDT, CDR2 FYEKMQ (reference sequence). There are 12 residues in the CDR3.

V is TRBV5-1 and J is TRBJ2-7; 7 bases agree with TRBD1. CDR3 length equals 15 residues. Germline CDR1 reads SGHRS; CDR2 reads YFSETQ. With V trimmed by 0 bases and J by 3 bases, 6 bases remained unmatched. CDR3 protein: CASSLVPDRVYEQYF. CDR3 in DNA: TGCGCCAGCAGCTTGGTACCCGACAGGGTCTACGAGCAGTACTTC. The variable domain in full, with the rest retrieved from reference TRBV5-1 and TRBJ2-7, is KAGVTQTPRYLIKTRGQQVTLSCSPISGHRSVSWYQQTPGQGLQFLFEYFSETQRNKGNFPGRFSGRQFSNSRSEMNVSTLELGDSALYLCASSLVPDRVYEQYFGPGTRLTVT.

The chain links TRBV19 to TRBJ2-3, with 7 bases lining up with TRBD2. Germline assignment: CDR1 LNHDA and CDR2 SQIVND (reference sequence). The CDR3 sequence is 15 residues long. The V and J ends lost 6 bases and 2 bases, in that order; junction bases with no gene match: 8. Here the CDR3 reads CASSRGDDFTDTQYF. The DNA for the CDR3 is TGTGCCAGTAGCCGGGGGGACGATTTCACAGATACGCAGTATTTT.

Worth noting for this clone: Distinct nucleotide sequences in the sample also encode this CDR3. This chain uses TRBV11-2 with TRBJ2-7; tentatively, D is TRBD2 (6 bases). Germline lookup yields CDR1 SGHAT and CDR2 FQNNGV. The CDR3 runs 14 residues. Trimming left V 6 bases short and J 2 bases short, with 14 bases between. The CDR3 reads CASSIGGSTYEQYF. CDR3 in DNA: TGTGCCAGCAGTATTGGAGGGAGTACCTACGAGCAGTACTTC.

This chain connects TRBV6-5 to TRBJ2-2; no clear D gene. V dropped 5 bases and J dropped 4 bases, with 2 bases sitting between them. Germline-derived CDR1 and CDR2 are MNHEY and SVGAGI. This CDR3 is 11 amino acids long. The CDR3 is CASSVTGELFF. DNA for the CDR3: TGTGCCAGCAGTGTCACCGGGGAGCTGTTTTTT.

The rearrangement links TRBV11-3 to TRBJ2-7; a weak D match, TRBD1 (6 bases). Trimming cost V 5 bases and J 1 base, with 15 bases left between them. The CDR3 runs to 15 residues. CDR1 is SGHNT, CDR2 YENEEA, per germline. The DNA for the CDR3 is TGTGCCAGCAGCGTTTCCGGCACAGGGTCCTACGAGCAGTACTTC. It encodes CASSVSGTGSYEQYF.

The chain combines TRBV5-4 with TRBJ2-5; D could derive from TRBD1 or TRBD2 (5 bases each). Germline V CDR1 and CDR2: SGHNT, YYREEE (reference sequence). Trimming shortened V by 4 bases and J by 3 bases, and 10 bases separated the two germline ends. The CDR3 totals 13 residues. CDR3 nucleotides: TGTGCCAGCAGCGTCCGGGACGAAGAGACCCAGTACTTC. Protein sequence: CASSVRDEETQYF.

The rearrangement joins TRBV27 to TRBJ1-2, with no clear D. Trimming pared 7 bases from V and 7 bases from J, leaving 16 bases between. The CDR3 extends over 13 amino acids. The germline gives CDR1 MNHEY, CDR2 SMNVEV (reference sequence). The CDR3 coding sequence is TGTGCCAGCACCAAAGGGAGAGGTTCTGGCTACACCTTC. The encoded protein is CASTKGRGSGYTF.

The chain is built from TRBV27 and TRBJ2-3; 8 nucleotides align to TRBD2. This CDR3 is 13 amino acids long. V lost 10 bases, J lost 4 bases, and 7 bases stayed unmatched. Per the germline V gene, CDR1 is MNHEY and CDR2 is SMNVEV (reference sequence). CDR3 protein: CATAGGWSDTQYF. The CDR3 coding sequence is TGTGCCACCGCGGGGGGTTGGTCAGATACGCAGTATTTT.

V is TRBV6-1 and J is TRBJ1-2; D not certain. In germline, CDR1 is MNHNS, CDR2 SASEGT. There are 13 residues in the CDR3. V lost 2 bases to trimming and J lost 3 bases, with 7 bases between them. The DNA for the CDR3 is TGTGCCAGCAGTGAACTGGGTGACTATGGCTACACCTTC. Translating it yields CASSELGDYGYTF.